This TCR beta chain was found in a study of blood T cell repertoires in COVID-19. Study at large: Donors in the United States, Italy and Spain gave samples during acute or convalescent COVID-19. T cells, B-cell-depleted T cells, or PBMCs supplied cDNA or gDNA.

Germline assignment: CDR1 SGHDN and CDR2 FVKESK. CDR3 size: 15 residues. The V and J ends lost 0 bases and 5 bases, in that order; junction bases with no gene match: 4. There are a few counts of this clone. In the original workflow: By means of reference gene primer amplification, nucleated cell counts were estimated. Measured with immunoSEQ multiplex PCR; TCRdb has only the in-frame clones, and not every one. V, J and clone size are those of that table, while D and trimming were read from the DNA. The sample includes 56,000 or so clones, about 90% of them seen just once. The rearrangement joins TRBV14 to TRBJ2-7; 10 nucleotides align to TRBD1. The sample was peripheral blood. The sequence derives from a human donor in a cohort sampled during active COVID-19. In DNA, the CDR3 is TGTGCCAGCAGCCAAGAGGGGACAGGGGATGACGAGCAGTACTTC. It specifies CASSQEGTGDDEQYF.